This entry describes one T cell receptor (beta chain). The data stem from a study of blood T cell repertoires in COVID-19. Background on the study: PBMCs, B-cell-depleted T cells, or T cells provided the cDNA or gDNA that made up the material.

Study processing details: Estimated nucleated cell counts came from reference gene primer amplification. The table came from immunoSEQ multiplex PCR; TCRdb's copy has only in-frame clones and leaves some out. The DNA gave D and trimming, while V, J and clone size come from that table. The sample lists around 130,000 clones, approximately 88% occurring once. With 3 bases removed from V and 4 bases from J, the gap between germline ends came to 11 bases. Germline CDR1 SGDLS, CDR2 YYNGEE. CDR3 length: 15 amino acids. The V gene is TRBV9, the J gene TRBJ1-6, with a weak D call TRBD1 (6 bases). Sequencing used peripheral blood. The sequence was collected from a man aged 65-85 years with active COVID-19. DNA of the CDR3: TGTGCCAGCAGCGGGGGAGGGGGATATAATTCACCCCTCCACTTT. Protein: CASSGGGGYNSPLHF.